This paragraph reports one T cell receptor (beta chain). Germline V CDR1 and CDR2: SGHNT, YENEEA. The CDR3 runs to 15 residues. The investigators amplified TCR beta CDR3 regions from RNA transcripts. HTBI primers were the set used in a first-round RT-PCR of the TCR CDR3. Each CDR3 protein gets one entry after TCRdb re-called the multiplex PCR reads with MiXCR. This table has approximately 590,000 distinct CDR3 sequences, under 60% appearing once. This sample was taken from a study of T cells in Graves' hyperthyroidism and ophthalmopathy. This receptor was obtained from a woman aged 18-35 years with Graves' hyperthyroidism. This chain joins TRBV11-3 and TRBJ2-7; D is unclear. The J call may be incorrect, as the DNA end agrees better with TRBJ2-5. What was sequenced was peripheral blood or thyroid tissue (not recorded which). The CDR3 DNA reads as TGTGCCAGCAGCCAAGATCGCGACATTGGAGAGACCCAGTACTTC. As protein: CASSQDRDIGETQYF.